Sequencing of this T cell receptor (beta chain) was carried out in a study of OX40 agonist ivuxolimab in advanced cancers. Background on the study: Dose-escalation patients had hepatocellular carcinoma, melanoma, renal cell or head and neck cancer. Partial responses were achieved by three patients, one with hepatocellular carcinoma and two with cutaneous melanoma.

V dropped 4 bases and J dropped 4 bases, with 8 bases sitting between them. The germline V gene encodes CDR1 LNHDA and CDR2 SQIVND (reference sequence). This CDR3 comprises 12 residues. Study findings and constraints: Antigen targets of the expanded peripheral T cells went undetermined.

The assay was immunoSEQ multiplex PCR, and TCRdb's table has in-frame clones only and misses some. The profile shows over 70,000 clones, just under 90% of them singletons. Concerning this clone itself: What it recognizes is unknown.

The specimen was CD4+ or CD8+ T cells sorted from blood, collected in a trial of the OX40 agonist ivuxolimab. The V gene is TRBV19, the J gene TRBJ2-7; D perhaps matches TRBD1 (6 bases). This receptor was obtained from an adult with an advanced solid tumor such as melanoma, head and neck, liver or kidney cancer. For the CDR3, the DNA is TGTGCCAGTAGTACACAGGGTTACGAGCAGTACTTC. It specifies CASSTQGYEQYF.